Given below is one T cell receptor (beta chain) in context. These data are taken from a study of blood T cell repertoires in COVID-19. Overall study context: COVID-19 samples, acute and convalescent, were from the United States, Italy and Spain. Nucleic acid was either cDNA or gDNA, and it came from T cells, B-cell-depleted T cells, or PBMCs.

As handled by the study authors: Cell counts per sample came from amplifying reference gene primers. TCRdb keeps only in-frame clones here, not all; method: immunoSEQ multiplex PCR. Clonal size and the V and J genes are those of that table, whereas D and trimming came from the DNA. The sample yields fewer than 200,000 clones, roughly 85% seen once. The CDR3 is 14 residues long. Germline-derived CDR1 and CDR2 are SGHVS and FQNEAQ. Trimming left V 0 bases short and J 5 bases short, with 10 bases between. The V call is TRBV7-8, the J call TRBJ2-5; perhaps TRBD1 as D (6 bases). The sample comprised peripheral blood. The TCR was taken from a woman aged 80 or older with acute or convalescent COVID-19. The CDR3 loop is CASSLAGRGETQYF. The CDR3 region has the DNA TGTGCCAGCAGCTTAGCTGGCAGGGGTGAGACCCAGTACTTC. Combining the CDR3 with reference TRBV7-8 and TRBJ2-5 gives the whole variable domain GAGVSQSPRYKVAKRGQDVALRCDPISGHVSLFWYQQALGQGPEFLTYFQNEAQLDKSGLPSDRFFAERPEGSVSTLKIQRTQQEDSAVYLCASSLAGRGETQYFGPGTRLLVL.